This T cell receptor (beta chain) was documented in a study of cytomegalovirus exposure and HLA in healthy donors. The PCR used 60 Vbeta and 13 Jbeta primers. Repertoires were generated with immunoSEQ multiplex PCR, while TCRdb's copy carries only in-frame clones and drops some. The top ten hold about 1.9% of the sample, which has roughly 89,000 clones, roughly 76% seen once. In the case of this clone: Its antigen is as yet unknown.

Study-wide results and caveats: Apart from CMV serostatus, no immune exposure information was available.

This TCR was sampled from a woman aged 25 to 39 in good health and CMV-seronegative. Sequencing was done on a sample of PBMCs.

In DNA, the CDR3 is TGCGCCAGCGTCCTGGGCGGTCAGGGTGTTGAGACCCAGTACTTC. Translation gives CASVLGGQGVETQYF. The rearrangement uses TRBV5-1 and TRBJ2-5; D perhaps matches TRBD1 (5 bases). CDR3 length: 15 residues. V lost 7 bases, J lost 5 bases, and 21 bases lay in between. CDR1 and CDR2 from the germline V gene are SGHRS and YFSETQ.